One sample yielded the 26 T cell receptor beta chains listed below, sequenced in a study of cytomegalovirus exposure and HLA in healthy donors (dated by TCRdb to the late 2010s). Receptor libraries were prepared by the immunoSEQ multiplex PCR assay. A mixture of 60 forward primers for TCR Vbeta segments and 13 reverse primers for TCR Jbeta segments was used in the multiplex PCR. TCRdb carries this immuneACCESS record with in-frame sequences only. Its versions omit some clonotypes, under half of them owing to an unresolved V gene in the studies checked, with the rest unexplained. This sample holds about 200,000 clones; 70% to 85% were observed only once. The ten largest make up 0.075% to 0.1% of the sample. The sample comprised PBMCs. These receptors were obtained from a boy aged 2-15 years in good health and CMV-seronegative.

V is TRBV9 and J is TRBJ1-2; a possible D gene is TRBD1 (5 bases). Looked up from germline, CDR1 is SGDLS and CDR2 is YYNGEE. There are 15 residues in the CDR3. Deletions cut 0 bases from V and 0 bases from J, with 9 bases between. CDR3 sequence reads: CASSVVPGPNYGYTF. The CDR3 region has the DNA TGTGCCAGCAGCGTAGTTCCAGGGCCTAACTATGGCTACACCTTC.

In regard to this clone: This specimen includes other DNA sequences encoding the same CDR3. This chain links TRBV7-3 with TRBJ2-3; no clear D gene. The germline CDR1 and CDR2 sequences are SGHTA and FQGTGA. V was shortened by 1 base and J by 2 bases, with 7 bases between the two germline ends. The CDR3 runs 14 residues. CDR3: CASSLSAYTDTQYF. The DNA for the CDR3 is TGTGCCAGCAGCTTAAGCGCATACACAGATACGCAGTATTTT.

This clone has just a few counts. V gene TRBV29-1 combines with J gene TRBJ1-2; D call uncertain. Deletions cut 4 bases from V and 4 bases from J, with 10 bases between. Germline values: CDR1 SQVTM, CDR2 ANQGSEA. The CDR3 totals 12 residues. CDR3 sequence: CSVVRGTYGYTF. The DNA for the CDR3 is TGCAGCGTTGTGCGGGGAACCTATGGCTACACCTTC.

V usage is TRBV7-8 and J usage is TRBJ2-5; 8 bases fit TRBD2. Losses at the gene ends were 5 bases for V and 1 base for J; bases not matched to a gene: 18. The CDR3 spans 19 residues. Per germline, CDR1 SGHVS and CDR2 FQNEAQ. The DNA for the CDR3 is TGTGCCAGCAGCCCCATTCCGGCTTACCGGGGGGGGGTCCAAGAGACCCAGTACTTC. Protein sequence: CASSPIPAYRGGVQETQYF.

The chain uses TRBV7-2 and TRBJ2-7; 8 bases align to TRBD2. Germline values: CDR1 SGHTA, CDR2 FQGNSA. This CDR3 has 17 amino acids. Unmatched junction bases numbered 13, after V lost 2 bases and J lost 4 bases. The CDR3 sequence is CASSLRIGGGIAYEQYF. CDR3 nucleotides: TGTGCCAGCAGCTTAAGGATCGGGGGGGGTATAGCATACGAGCAGTACTTC.

CDR3 nucleotide sequence: TGTGCCAGCAACGGGGGACGTAGCACAGATACGCAGTATTTT. Protein: CASNGGRSTDTQYF. The J gene is TRBJ2-3, the V gene TRBV9; D might be TRBD2 (6 bases). The CDR3 runs 14 residues. Germline V gene lookup returns CDR1 SGDLS and CDR2 YYNGEE. The V and J ends lost 6 bases and 0 bases respectively, with 11 bases between them.

The rearrangement uses TRBV7-9 and TRBJ2-3; D not certain. Germline V gene sequence: CDR1 SEHNR, CDR2 FQNEAQ (reference sequence). The CDR3 is 15 amino acids. V was cut by 1 base and J by 1 base, with 9 bases left in between. The CDR3 nucleotides read TGTGCCAGCAGCTTAGGTTGGCGGCGCACAGATACGCAGTATTTT. Amino acid sequence: CASSLGWRRTDTQYF.

This chain links TRBV2 with TRBJ1-2; D gene unclear. This CDR3 has 12 residues. Germline-derived CDR1 and CDR2 are SNHLY and FYNNEI. The V end lost 8 bases, the J end lost 5 bases, and 12 bases lay between the germline ends. The CDR3 reads CASSLGSYGYTF. CDR3 DNA: TGTGCCAGCTCCCTGGGGAGTTATGGCTACACCTTC.

V is TRBV7-9 and J is TRBJ2-7, with TRBD2 identical over 7 bases. CDR3 length equals 15 residues. Trimming at V came to 5 bases and at J to 3 bases, leaving 10 bases not matched to a gene. Germline loops: CDR1 SEHNR, CDR2 FQNEAQ (reference sequence). The CDR3 loop reads CASSPYGGVSYEQYF. The CDR3 DNA reads as TGTGCCAGCAGCCCCTATGGGGGGGTAAGCTACGAGCAGTACTTC.

The chain is built from TRBV15 and TRBJ2-5; tentatively, D is TRBD1 (7 bases). With 2 bases removed from V and 2 bases from J, the gap between germline ends came to 18 bases. This CDR3 contains 17 residues. CDR1 and CDR2 from the germline V gene are LNHNV and YYDKDF (reference sequence). CDR3 bases: TGTGCCACCAGCAGACGCCGCGGGACAGCGCTACAAGAGACCCAGTACTTC. It encodes CATSRRRGTALQETQYF.

The genes are TRBV5-5 and TRBJ1-6; 9 bases match TRBD1. V lost 4 bases, J lost 10 bases, and 18 bases stayed unmatched. The CDR3 runs 18 residues. The germline V gene has CDR1 SGHKS and CDR2 YYEKEE (reference sequence). The DNA for the CDR3 is TGTGCCAGCAGCCCGGGGTTCGGTAGTGGGACAGGGTACTCACCCCTCCACTTT. Protein: CASSPGFGSGTGYSPLHF.

The genes are TRBV7-9 and TRBJ1-5; D possibly corresponds to TRBD1 (5 bases). Germline V CDR1 and CDR2: SEHNR, FQNEAQ (reference sequence). V gave up 1 base and J gave up 3 bases, with 10 bases separating them. The length of the CDR3 is 15 residues. CDR3 nucleotides: TGTGCCAGCAGCTTAGTCCCCAGGGACAATCAGCCCCAGCATTTT. Protein product: CASSLVPRDNQPQHF.

V usage is TRBV10-2 and J usage is TRBJ2-4; 8 bases are a match to TRBD1. Per germline, CDR1 WSHSY and CDR2 SAAADI. The CDR3 spans 16 residues. Trimming took 6 bases from V and 6 from J; bases not matched to a gene: 13. CDR3 protein: CASRSDRVNIGNIQYF. In nucleotides, the CDR3 is TGCGCCAGCAGGTCGGACAGGGTGAATATTGGAAACATTCAGTACTTC.

This rearrangement joins TRBV4-1 to TRBJ2-1; 9 bases align to TRBD2. Germline lookup yields CDR1 MGHRA and CDR2 YSYEKL. V was pared by 0 bases and J by 7 bases, with 7 bases of the junction left unmatched. The CDR3 length is 16 residues. CDR3 nucleotides: TGCGCCAGCAGCCAAGATGGAAGCGGGGGGCAGAATGAGCAGTTCTTC. This encodes CASSQDGSGGQNEQFF.

This clone has only a few counts. The junction differs from germline at one of its ends, possibly a read error. This sequence joins TRBV6-1 and TRBJ1-2; no firm D call. The CDR3 extends over 12 amino acids. Germline assignment: CDR1 MNHNS and CDR2 SASEGT. CDR3 amino acids: CASSEEVRRPSF. In nucleotides, the CDR3 is TGTGCCAGCAGTGAAGAGGTGAGGAGGCCCTCCTTC.

In DNA, the CDR3 is TGCAGCGCAATTGGGCTAGCGGGGGGCCGAGGGGGTTCGACAGATACGCAGTATTTT. Encoded protein: CSAIGLAGGRGGSTDTQYF. V gene TRBV29-1 combines with J gene TRBJ2-3; 11 bases map to TRBD2. CDR1 is SQVTM and CDR2 is ANQGSEA in the germline V gene. This CDR3 is built from 19 residues. J lost 3 bases, V lost 7 bases, and 21 bases had no gene match.

A word on this clone: One end of the junction varies from germline; a read error may be responsible. The genes are TRBV2 and TRBJ1-2; no clear D. The length of the CDR3 is 12 residues. Per germline, CDR1 SNHLY and CDR2 FYNNEI. CDR3 DNA: TGTGCCAGCAGTGAAGCGGGCAGCCTCTACGCCTTC. Translation: CASSEAGSLYAF.

The chain links TRBV2 to TRBJ1-4; D remains ambiguous. This CDR3 has 14 residues. Germline V lookup: CDR1 SNHLY, CDR2 FYNNEI. Deletions cut 1 base from V and 11 bases from J, with 14 bases between. CDR3 residues: CASSEGTSGGKLFF. The CDR3 DNA follows: TGTGCCAGCAGTGAAGGGACCTCGGGAGGGAAACTGTTTTTT.

V usage is TRBV7-2 and J usage is TRBJ1-1; D ambiguous. V was shortened by 3 bases and J by 1 base, with 6 bases between the two germline ends. The CDR3 runs to 13 residues. The germline gives CDR1 SGHTA, CDR2 FQGNSA. CDR3 sequence (DNA): TGTGCCAGCAGCTTCGACAAGAACACTGAAGCTTTCTTT. Translating gives CASSFDKNTEAFF.

This sequence joins TRBV7-9 and TRBJ1-2, with 7 bases matching TRBD1. CDR3 size: 14 residues. Germline CDR1 is SEHNR and CDR2 is FQNEAQ (reference sequence). Trimming removed 5 bases from V and 4 bases from J; junction bases left unmatched: 7. The CDR3 bases are TGTGCCAGCAGCGCGACTCGGACAGGCTATGGCTACACCTTC. Protein sequence: CASSATRTGYGYTF.

The chain has TRBV7-2 and TRBJ2-5; D gene ambiguous. Germline lookup yields CDR1 SGHTA and CDR2 FQGNSA. Trimming left V 2 bases short and J 5 bases short, with 12 bases between. The CDR3 extends over 14 amino acids. This CDR3 is CASSLNMAGETQYF. DNA of the CDR3: TGTGCCAGCAGCTTAAACATGGCCGGGGAGACCCAGTACTTC.

The V gene is TRBV6-1, the J gene TRBJ1-6; 7 nucleotides agree with TRBD1. CDR3 length: 15 amino acids. Germline CDR1 and CDR2: MNHNS and SASEGT. The V gene end was trimmed by 6 bases and the J gene end by 6 bases; junction bases not matched to a gene: 8. CDR3 residues: CASRAQGIANSPLHF. CDR3 nucleotide sequence: TGTGCCAGCAGAGCACAGGGGATCGCTAATTCACCCCTCCACTTT.

The J gene is TRBJ1-1, the V gene TRBV7-9; 7 nucleotides match TRBD1. The CDR3 totals 13 residues. CDR1 and CDR2 from the germline V gene are SEHNR and FQNEAQ (reference sequence). The trim removed 6 bases at V and 1 base at J, leaving 2 bases unmatched. The CDR3 coding sequence is TGTGCCAGCAGACGGACAGGGAACACTGAAGCTTTCTTT. Its protein is CASRRTGNTEAFF.

This clone was detected only once. The gene calls are TRBV19 and TRBJ1-1, with D perhaps matching TRBD1 (5 bases). Trimming took off 4 bases at V and 5 bases at J, with 17 bases between the two ends. The CDR3 sequence is 15 residues long. Germline CDR1 and CDR2: LNHDA and SQIVND (reference sequence). The CDR3 sequence is CASSTRQKGLTEAFF. CDR3 coding DNA: TGTGCCAGTAGTACTCGACAGAAGGGATTGACTGAAGCTTTCTTT.

This sequence joins TRBV7-3 and TRBJ2-7, with a possible D match to TRBD2 (7 bases). The CDR3 covers 13 residues. Trimming stripped 5 bases from V and 7 bases from J, with 15 bases between. Germline CDR1 is SGHTA and CDR2 is FQGTGA. In DNA form, the CDR3 reads TGTGCCAGCAGCCCGAGTAAGGGGGGGGAGCAGTACTTC. Protein product: CASSPSKGGEQYF.

This clone was counted between two and nine times. The genes are TRBV23-1 and TRBJ1-5; tentative D call: TRBD1 (5 bases). TRBV23-1 falls under the ORF class, with uncertain function. The CDR3 extends over 19 amino acids. V dropped 2 bases and J dropped 0 bases, with 20 bases sitting between them. The CDR3 sequence is CASSQGGLPIIYSNQPQHF. In DNA, the CDR3 is TGCGCCAGCAGTCAAGGGGGACTACCTATAATCTATAGCAATCAGCCCCAGCATTTT.